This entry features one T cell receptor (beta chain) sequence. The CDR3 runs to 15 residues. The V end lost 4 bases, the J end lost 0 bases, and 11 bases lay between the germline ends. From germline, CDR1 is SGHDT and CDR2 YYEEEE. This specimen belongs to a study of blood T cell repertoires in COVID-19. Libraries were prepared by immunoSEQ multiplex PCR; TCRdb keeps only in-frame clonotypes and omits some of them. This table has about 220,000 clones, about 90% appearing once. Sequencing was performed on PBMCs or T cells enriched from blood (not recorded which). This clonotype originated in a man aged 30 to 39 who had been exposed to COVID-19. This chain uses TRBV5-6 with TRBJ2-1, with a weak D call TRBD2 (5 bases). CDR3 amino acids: CASSPRGSSYNEQFF. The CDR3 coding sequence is TGTGCCAGCAGCCCCCGAGGGAGCTCCTACAATGAGCAGTTCTTC.